Listed below are T cell receptor beta chains from one sample, sequenced in a study of cytomegalovirus exposure and HLA in healthy donors. Sequencing was performed with immunoSEQ multiplex PCR; in TCRdb, only in-frame clones are kept and a portion is missing. Of about 180,000 clones in the sample, roughly 75% were seen once. The specimen sequenced was PBMCs. The receptors stem from a woman in her 30s in good health and CMV-seronegative. The CDR3 runs from the conserved cysteine through the conserved F or W. The D gene is left open where the match is weak. The size entry is marked missing in some rows and otherwise reads once, few, many or a size class.

>TRBD2|TRBV9|-|TRBJ2-5
TGTGCCAGCAGCCCGGGCCTAGCGGGGATGGGGACCCAGTACTTC
CASSPGLAGMGTQYF
>TRBD1|TRBV5-1|-|TRBJ2-7
TGCGCCAGCAGCCCCGGGACAGGGGCTTACGAGCAGTACTTC
CASSPGTGAYEQYF
>TRBD1|TRBV6-5|-|TRBJ1-2
TGTGCCAGCAATCGACAGGGGGGCAACTATGGCTACACCTTC
CASNRQGGNYGYTF
>-|TRBV9|-|TRBJ1-1
TGTGCCAGCAGCCCATATCGTGGGGCGCCCACTGAAGCTTTCTTT
CASSPYRGAPTEAFF
>-|TRBV29-1|-|TRBJ1-2
TGCAGCGTTGATTCTAGTCAGGGGTTCGTTGGCTATGGCTACACCTTC
CSVDSSQGFVGYGYTF
>TRBD1|TRBV2|-|TRBJ1-4
TGTGCCAGCAGTCAAGACAGGGGGCGAGAAAAACTGTTTTTT
CASSQDRGREKLFF
>TRBD1|TRBV19|few|TRBJ1-6
TGTGCCACCGGGACAGGGAATTCACCCCTCCACTTT
CATGTGNSPLHF
>TRBD1|TRBV11-2|-|TRBJ1-1
TGTGCCAGCAGCTCAGCCTGGACAGGCCTGGATGCTTTCTTT
CASSSAWTGLDAFF
>-|TRBV15|-|TRBJ1-1
TGTGCCACCAGCAGAGATCTGGGGCCCCCAAACACTGAAGCTTTCTTT
CATSRDLGPPNTEAFF
>-|TRBV2|-|TRBJ1-1
TGTGCCAGCAGCCAACAGGGTGTAACTGAAGCTTTCTTT
CASSQQGVTEAFF
>-|TRBV2|few|TRBJ1-3
TGTGCCAGCAGTCGAGAAGTCAGAAACACCATATATTTT
CASSREVRNTIYF
>-|TRBV15|-|TRBJ2-7
TGTGCCACCAGCGTAGTCTCAGGGTCTCCCTACGAGCAGTACTTC
CATSVVSGSPYEQYF
>-|TRBV7-7|few|TRBJ2-2
TGTGCTAGCAGCTTAAAAACGGCCGGGGAGCTGTTTTTT
CASSLKTAGELFF
>TRBD2|TRBV6-5|-|TRBJ2-2
TGTGCCAGCAGTTACTTGACTAGCGGCACCGGGGAGCTGTTTTTT
CASSYLTSGTGELFF
>-|TRBV6-5|-|TRBJ1-4
TGTGCCAGCAGGCCGCGGCCAACTAATGAAAAACTGTTTTTT
CASRPRPTNEKLFF
>TRBD2|TRBV9|-|TRBJ2-7
TGTGCCAGCAGCTTCCTAGCGGGGTCCTACGAGCAGTACTTC
CASSFLAGSYEQYF
>TRBD2|TRBV6-1|-|TRBJ2-4
TGTGCCAGCAGTGCCCTGGGCGGGGGATTAGCCAAAAACATTCAGTACTTC
CASSALGGGLAKNIQYF
>TRBD1|TRBV5-1|-|TRBJ2-5
TGCGCCAGCAGCTTGCCCACAAATAGACAGGGCCTACAAGAGACCCAGTACTTC
CASSLPTNRQGLQETQYF
>TRBD1|TRBV5-1|-|TRBJ2-4
TGCGCCAGCAGCTTTGCGACAGGGGGCAGGAACATTCAGTACTTC
CASSFATGGRNIQYF
>-|TRBV5-1|-|TRBJ2-5
TGCGCCAGCAGCTCCCAACAAGAGACCCAGTACTTC
CASSSQQETQYF
>TRBD1|TRBV25-1|-|TRBJ1-4
TGTGCCAGCAGTGCCTCAGGGGGTCCTAATGAAAAACTGTTTTTT
CASSASGGPNEKLFF
>-|TRBV6-1|once|TRBJ2-5
TGTGCCAGCAGTGAACAGTCAGCGAGACAAGAGACCCAGTACTTC
CASSEQSARQETQYF
>TRBD1|TRBV7-9|once|TRBJ1-1
TGTGCCAGCAGCTTAAGGCAGGGGGCGCCCCACACTGAAGCTTTCTTT
CASSLRQGAPHTEAFF
>-|TRBV9|-|TRBJ1-2
TGTGCCAGCAGCCCCCAGGGGCTCCGGAACTATGGCTACACCTTC
CASSPQGLRNYGYTF
>TRBD1|TRBV7-3|-|TRBJ2-2
TGTGCCAGCAGCTTACTTCCAGGGGGCAGGGGGGAGCTGTTTTTT
CASSLLPGGRGELFF
>-|TRBV7-9|-|TRBJ1-4
TGTGCCAGCAGCTTAGTGGGCTCCGGTGAAAAACTGTTTTTT
CASSLVGSGEKLFF
>TRBD1|TRBV18|-|TRBJ2-7
TGTGCCAGCTCACCGAGACAGGGAAAATCGTACGAGCAGTACTTC
CASSPRQGKSYEQYF
>TRBD1|TRBV27|-|TRBJ1-2
TGTGCCAGCAGTTTGGTAGGGACAGCTACTGGCTACACCTTC
CASSLVGTATGYTF
>-|TRBV5-1|-|TRBJ1-5
TGCGCCAGCAGCTTGGGACAGGATCTGAATCAGCCCCAGCATTTT
CASSLGQDLNQPQHF
>-|TRBV29-1|-|TRBJ2-2
TGCAGCGTTTCAGGACGGGAGAGTAAGAGCGGGGAGCTGTTTTTT
CSVSGRESKSGELFF
>TRBD1|TRBV5-1|-|TRBJ2-2
TGCGCCAGCAGCCCGACAGGGGGCTGGAGCACCGGGGAGCTGTTTTTT
CASSPTGGWSTGELFF
>-|TRBV30|few|TRBJ1-3
TGTGCCTGGAGTCGGGGATTCGGAAACACCATATATTTT
CAWSRGFGNTIYF
>-|TRBV5-1|-|TRBJ2-3
TGCGCCAGCAGTTATGGAGGCCTCACAGATACGCAGTATTTT
CASSYGGLTDTQYF
>-|TRBV7-3|few|TRBJ2-3
TGTGCCAGCAGCTTAACCCGCGTCACAGATACGCAGTATTTT
CASSLTRVTDTQYF
>-|TRBV4-3|-|TRBJ2-7
TGCGCCAGCAGCCAAGACGCAGGCTGGTACGAGCAGTACTTC
CASSQDAGWYEQYF
>-|TRBV6-1|few|TRBJ1-1
TGTGCCAGCAGTCCGGAGTGGCAACCTAACACTGAAGCTTTCTTT
CASSPEWQPNTEAFF
>TRBD1|TRBV4-3|-|TRBJ1-1
TGCGCCAGCAGCCAAGATCAGGGGGCCAACACTGAAGCTTTCTTT
CASSQDQGANTEAFF
>TRBD1|TRBV9|-|TRBJ1-1
TGTGCCAGCAGCGGCGGACGGACAGGGGTAAACACTGAAGCTTTCTTT
CASSGGRTGVNTEAFF
>-|TRBV5-6|few|TRBJ1-1
TGTGCCAGCAGCTTGCCCGACAGGAGGAACACTGAAGCTTTCTTT
CASSLPDRRNTEAFF
>TRBD1|TRBV9|-|TRBJ1-3
TGTGCCAGCAGCGGACAGGGTGGAAACACCATATATTTT
CASSGQGGNTIYF
>TRBD1|TRBV27|-|TRBJ1-6
TGTGCCAGCAGCCCTTGGGACAGGTCTGATTCACCCCTCCACTTT
CASSPWDRSDSPLHF
>-|TRBV27|-|TRBJ2-3
TGTGCCAGCAGTTTCATCGCGGCTAGCACAGATACGCAGTATTTT
CASSFIAASTDTQYF
>-|TRBV6-6|-|TRBJ2-5
TGTGCCAGCAGTCGCTCCTACAGCGAGACCCAGTACTTC
CASSRSYSETQYF
>-|TRBV29-1|-|TRBJ1-2
TGCAGCGTTTTGGAGGGGACCTATGGCTACACCTTC
CSVLEGTYGYTF